This T cell receptor beta chain was found in a study of blood T cell repertoires in COVID-19. Here immunoSEQ multiplex PCR was the method, and the copy in TCRdb shows in-frame clones only, minus some. Seen here are 150,000 or so clones, about 90% observed once, and the top ten hold 0.55%. With 5 bases clipped from V and 11 bases from J, the junction kept 7 bases outside the gene matches. The CDR3 consists of 14 residues. CDR1 and CDR2 (germline): SEHNR, FQNEAQ (reference sequence). The chain joins TRBV7-9 to TRBJ1-6; 9 nucleotides line up with TRBD1. The sequencing input was peripheral blood. The TCR originated in a man aged 45-65 years with acute or convalescent COVID-19. The CDR3: CASSTRQGVTPLHF. The CDR3 DNA reads TGTGCCAGCAGCACCAGACAGGGGGTGACACCCCTCCACTTT.